A selection of T cell receptor beta chains follows, all from one sample in a study of CD8 T cells in Susac syndrome. TCRdb itself ran the immunoSEQ multiplex PCR reads through MiXCR, one entry per CDR3 protein. The repertoire holds under 150,000 distinct CDR3 sequences, with about 95% as singletons. The sequenced sample was CD4+ T cells from PBMCs. The receptor source for this set is a human donor with Susac syndrome. CDR3s include the opening cysteine and the closing phenylalanine or tryptophan. The order of the fields is J gene, clone size, V gene, D gene, CDR3 DNA, CDR3 protein. A D gene is named only where the DNA matches it firmly. Part of the rows lack a size; the others show once, few, many or a class for expanded clones.

TRBJ2-3,.,TRBV3-1,TRBD2,TGTGCCAGCAGCCACATGACTAGCGGGGAGGACGATACGCAGTATTTT,CASSHMTSGEDDTQYF
TRBJ2-7,.,TRBV6-6,.,TGTGCCAGCAGTTACCGGGGCGGCGAGCAGTACTTC,CASSYRGGEQYF
TRBJ2-6,.,TRBV4-2,TRBD1,TGTGCCAGCAGCCAAGGGACAGGTGGGGCCAACGTCCTGACTTTC,CASSQGTGGANVLTF
TRBJ2-7,.,TRBV3-1,.,TGTGCCAGCAGCCAAGAAGCGAGGAAGGGCGAGCAGTACTTC,CASSQEARKGEQYF
TRBJ2-7,.,TRBV6-1,.,TGTGCCAGCAGTGAAGGAGAGGGGAGCTCCTACGAGCAGTACTTC,CASSEGEGSSYEQYF
TRBJ2-7,few,TRBV29-1,.,TGCAGCGTTGTGTCTAGAACGCAGTTCAGGCACGAGCAGTACTTC,CSVVSRTQFRHEQYF
TRBJ2-5,.,TRBV15,.,TGTGCCACCAGCGGGGGACTGAGACAGGAGACCCAGTACTTC,CATSGGLRQETQYF
TRBJ1-2,.,TRBV30,.,TGTGCCTGGAAGTTTGGGGGAGCTAACTATGGCTACACCTTC,CAWKFGGANYGYTF
TRBJ2-3,.,TRBV7-2,TRBD2,TGTGCCAGCAGCTTACTCCTAGCGGGAGGCCCAGATACGCAGTATTTT,CASSLLLAGGPDTQYF
TRBJ1-2,.,TRBV27,TRBD1,TGTGCCAGCAGTTTATACCGGGACAGGGTCTCTGGCTACACCTTC,CASSLYRDRVSGYTF
TRBJ2-6,.,TRBV5-1,.,TGCGCCAGCAGCTCGCAGGTAGACTCTGGGGCCAACGTCCTGACTTTC,CASSSQVDSGANVLTF
TRBJ2-7,once,TRBV4-1,.,TGCGCCAGCAGCCAAGCGAGCGGGTACTACGAGCAGTACTTC,CASSQASGYYEQYF
TRBJ1-5,.,TRBV5-6,.,TGTGCCAGCAGCTATAATCCCGATCAGCCCCAGCATTTT,CASSYNPDQPQHF
TRBJ1-1,.,TRBV7-7,.,TGTGCTAGCAGCTTACTGACGAACACTGAAGCTTTCTTT,CASSLLTNTEAFF
TRBJ2-1,.,TRBV4-1,.,TGCGCCAGCAGCCCACGGATGGGCAGGGCGGATGAGCAGTTCTTC,CASSPRMGRADEQFF
TRBJ1-1,.,TRBV30,.,TGTGCCTGGGTAGGGGGGATTGAAGCTTTCTTT,CAWVGGIEAFF
TRBJ2-5,few,TRBV3-1,.,TGTGCCAGCAGTCAGGGAGAGACCCAGTACTTC,CASSQGETQYF
TRBJ2-3,.,TRBV20-1,.,TGCAGTGCTAGAAGGGACTCCCTGGGGACAGATACGCAGTATTTT,CSARRDSLGTDTQYF
TRBJ2-3,.,TRBV30,.,TGTGCCTGGAGTGTAGGGGTGGGGGCAGGGGCCAGGGATACGCAGTATTTT,CAWSVGVGAGARDTQYF
TRBJ2-7,.,TRBV7-2,.,TGTGCCAGCAGCTTAGCGGGCGCAGGGTCGGACTTC,CASSLAGAGSDF
TRBJ2-1,.,TRBV7-2,.,TGTGCCAGCAGCTTAGACAGGGTAACCTACAATGAGCAGTTCTTC,CASSLDRVTYNEQFF
TRBJ2-1,.,TRBV12-3/TRBV12-4,TRBD2,TGTGCCAGCAGTTTCCCCCCCCCGGGGGGGCGGAATGAGCAGTTCTTC,CASSFPPPGGRNEQFF
TRBJ1-6,.,TRBV30,.,TGTGCCTGGAATCCTGACAGGACGGGGGGAAAATCACCCCTCCACTTT,CAWNPDRTGGKSPLHF
TRBJ2-6,.,TRBV12-3/TRBV12-4,TRBD2,TGTGCCAGCAAACCGGGACTAGGGTTCGGTGGGGCCAACGTCCTGACTTTC,CASKPGLGFGGANVLTF
TRBJ2-7,.,TRBV29-1,TRBD2,TGCAGCGCTGCGGACGGGGGGGCCTACGAGCAGTACTTC,CSAADGGAYEQYF
TRBJ2-1,.,TRBV18,TRBD2,TGTGCCAGCTCACCCCCGACTAGCGGGGGTTACCGTGGGCAGTTCTTC,CASSPPTSGGYRGQFF
TRBJ2-3,.,TRBV20-1,TRBD2,TGCAGTGCTAGTTCCGCGGGGGGCACAGATACGCAGTATTTT,CSASSAGGTDTQYF
TRBJ1-5,once,TRBV20-1,.,TGCAGTGCCCGAGACGGGAGCTATAGCAATCAGCCCCAGCATTTT,CSARDGSYSNQPQHF
TRBJ2-7,once,TRBV12-3/TRBV12-4,.,TGTGCCAGCAGTTTAGCGGGATCGTCCTACGAGCAGTACTTC,CASSLAGSSYEQYF
TRBJ1-1,.,TRBV30,.,TGTGCCTGGAGTGGCTTGAACACTGAAGCTTTCTTT,CAWSGLNTEAFF
TRBJ1-4,.,TRBV28,.,TGTGCCAGCTGGGCGGGTAATGAAAAACTGTTTTTT,CASWAGNEKLFF
TRBJ1-5,.,TRBV15,.,TGTGCCACCAGCAGAGATCGCGGGATCCAGCATTTT,CATSRDRGIQHF
TRBJ2-1,.,TRBV20-1,.,TGCAGTGCGACACGGAGTGACGAGCAGTTCTTC,CSATRSDEQFF
TRBJ2-1,.,TRBV6-1,.,TGTGCCAGCACGTTCGGTTTGCGGCAGTTCTTC,CASTFGLRQFF
TRBJ2-7,few,TRBV6-1,TRBD2,TGTGCCAGCAGTACGACTAGCGGGACCTACTACGAGCAGTACTTC,CASSTTSGTYYEQYF
TRBJ1-1,.,TRBV7-3,.,TGTGCCAGCAGCACCGCGGCGAACACTGAAGCTTTCTTT,CASSTAANTEAFF
TRBJ1-5,.,TRBV4-1,TRBD1,TGCGCCAGCAGCCAAGTCCCAGGGGGCGGCAATCAGCCCCAGCATTTT,CASSQVPGGGNQPQHF
TRBJ2-1,.,TRBV3-1,TRBD2,TGTGCCAGCAGCCAATCTCTAGCGGGAGTTCGAAATGAGCAGTTCTTC,CASSQSLAGVRNEQFF
TRBJ2-7,.,TRBV4-1,TRBD1,TGCGCCAGCAGCCAGGATTCGGACAGGGAGTTCTACGAGCAGTACTTC,CASSQDSDREFYEQYF
TRBJ2-4,.,TRBV6-6,TRBD1,TGTGCCAGCAGCGCCGACAGGGTCCAAAACATTCAGTACTTC,CASSADRVQNIQYF
TRBJ2-4,.,TRBV28,.,TGTGCCAGCAGGCCGCCGGGAGCCAAAAACATTCAGTACTTC,CASRPPGAKNIQYF
TRBJ2-3,.,TRBV29-1,.,TGCAGCGGGACTAGCACAGATACGCAGTATTTT,CSGTSTDTQYF
TRBJ2-5,.,TRBV20-1,.,TGCAGTGCTATAGTAGATACGGAGACCCAGTACTTC,CSAIVDTETQYF
TRBJ1-1,.,TRBV5-1,.,TGCGCCAGCAGCTTGGCGGGTGGGGCTGAAGCTTTCTTT,CASSLAGGAEAFF
TRBJ2-2,.,TRBV20-1,.,TGCAGTGCTAGAGGGGCACGCGAGAACACCGGGGAGCTGTTTTTT,CSARGARENTGELFF